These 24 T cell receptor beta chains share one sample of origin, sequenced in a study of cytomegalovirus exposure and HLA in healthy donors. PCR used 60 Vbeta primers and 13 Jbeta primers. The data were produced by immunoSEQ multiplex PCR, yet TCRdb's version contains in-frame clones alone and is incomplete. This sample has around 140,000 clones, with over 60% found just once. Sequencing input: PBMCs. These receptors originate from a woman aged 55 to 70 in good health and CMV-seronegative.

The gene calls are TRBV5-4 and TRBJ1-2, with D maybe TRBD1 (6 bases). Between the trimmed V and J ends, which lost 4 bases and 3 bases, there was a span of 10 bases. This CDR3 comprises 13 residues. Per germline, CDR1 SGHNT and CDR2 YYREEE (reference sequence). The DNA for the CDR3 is TGTGCCAGCAGCCCGGACAGCTACTATGGCTACACCTTC. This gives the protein CASSPDSYYGYTF.

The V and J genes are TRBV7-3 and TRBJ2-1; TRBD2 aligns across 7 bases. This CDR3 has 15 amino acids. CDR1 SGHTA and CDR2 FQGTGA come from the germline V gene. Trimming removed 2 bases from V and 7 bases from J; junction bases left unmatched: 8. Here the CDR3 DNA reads TGTGCCAGCAGCTTAGCCGGGACTATCCGTAATGAGCAGTTCTTC. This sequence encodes CASSLAGTIRNEQFF.

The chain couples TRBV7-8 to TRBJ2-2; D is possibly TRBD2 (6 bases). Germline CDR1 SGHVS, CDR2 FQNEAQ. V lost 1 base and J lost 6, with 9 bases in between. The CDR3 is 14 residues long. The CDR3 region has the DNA TGTGCCAGCAGCTTAGTCTCGGGGGCCGGGGAGCTGTTTTTT. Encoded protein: CASSLVSGAGELFF.

CDR3 amino acids: CAISESRQGKGTDTQYF. The CDR3 DNA sequence: TGTGCCATCAGTGAGTCGCGGCAGGGGAAAGGCACAGATACGCAGTATTTT. The V gene is TRBV10-3, the J gene TRBJ2-3, with TRBD1 as a possible D gene (6 bases). V gave up 0 bases and J gave up 1 base, with 14 bases separating them. Per germline, CDR1 ENHRY and CDR2 SYGVKD. This CDR3 spans 17 amino acids.

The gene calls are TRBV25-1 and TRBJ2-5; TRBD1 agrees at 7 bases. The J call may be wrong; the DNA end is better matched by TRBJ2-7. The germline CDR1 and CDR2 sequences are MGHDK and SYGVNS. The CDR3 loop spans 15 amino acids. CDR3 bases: TGTGCCAGCAGAGAAAACAGGGGTCCGACCTACGAGCAGTACTTC. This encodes CASRENRGPTYEQYF.

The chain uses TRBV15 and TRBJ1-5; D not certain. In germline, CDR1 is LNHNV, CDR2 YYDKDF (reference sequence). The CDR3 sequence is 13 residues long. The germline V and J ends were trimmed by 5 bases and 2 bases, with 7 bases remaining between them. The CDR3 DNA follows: TGTGCCACCAGCTCCCATCGCAATCAGCCCCAGCATTTT. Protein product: CATSSHRNQPQHF.

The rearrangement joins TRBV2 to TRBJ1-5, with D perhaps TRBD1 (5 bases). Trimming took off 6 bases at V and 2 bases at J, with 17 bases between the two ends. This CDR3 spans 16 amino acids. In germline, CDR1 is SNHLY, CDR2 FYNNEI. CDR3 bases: TGTGCCAGCAGACCCCAGTCCGGGGGGGGCAATCAGCCCCAGCATTTT. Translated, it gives CASRPQSGGGNQPQHF. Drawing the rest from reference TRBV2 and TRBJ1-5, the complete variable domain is EPEVTQTPSHQVTQMGQEVILRCVPISNHLYFYWYRQILGQKVEFLVSFYNNEISEKSEIFDDQFSVERPDGSNFTLKIRSTKLEDSAMYFCASRPQSGGGNQPQHFGDGTRLSIL.

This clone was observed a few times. CDR3 region: CASSQKTRGLLQYEQYF. The CDR3 region has the DNA TGTGCCAGCTCACAAAAGACCCGGGGACTCCTCCAGTACGAGCAGTACTTC. J is TRBJ2-7 and V is TRBV18, with TRBD2 as a possible D gene (6 bases). CDR1 is KGHSH, CDR2 LQKENI, per germline. The CDR3 consists of 17 residues. The V and J ends lost 4 bases and 4 bases respectively, with 23 bases between them.

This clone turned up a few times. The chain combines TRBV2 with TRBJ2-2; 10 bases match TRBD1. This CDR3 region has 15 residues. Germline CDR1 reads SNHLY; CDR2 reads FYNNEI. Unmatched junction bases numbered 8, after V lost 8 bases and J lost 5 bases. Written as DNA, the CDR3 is TGTGCCAGCTCAGCTAGGACAGGGGGAACCGGGGAGCTGTTTTTT. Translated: CASSARTGGTGELFF.

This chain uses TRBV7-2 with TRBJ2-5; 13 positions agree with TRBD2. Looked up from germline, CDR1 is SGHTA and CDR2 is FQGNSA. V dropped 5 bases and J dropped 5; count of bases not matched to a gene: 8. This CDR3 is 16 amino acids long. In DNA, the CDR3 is TGTGCCAGCAGCCCAGGACTAGCGGGAGTAGGGGAGACCCAGTACTTC. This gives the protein CASSPGLAGVGETQYF.

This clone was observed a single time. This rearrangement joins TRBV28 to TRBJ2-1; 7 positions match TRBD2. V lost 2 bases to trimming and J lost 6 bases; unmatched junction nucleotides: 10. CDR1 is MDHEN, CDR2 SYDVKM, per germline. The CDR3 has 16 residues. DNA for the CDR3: TGTGCCAGCAGTTTAGCGGGAGTTGATCTGCGCAATGAGCAGTTCTTC. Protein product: CASSLAGVDLRNEQFF.

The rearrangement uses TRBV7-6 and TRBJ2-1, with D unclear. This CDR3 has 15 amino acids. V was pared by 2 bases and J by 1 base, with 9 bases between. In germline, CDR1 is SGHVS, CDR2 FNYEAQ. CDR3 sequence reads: CASSLTAVSYNEQFF. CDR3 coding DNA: TGTGCCAGCAGCTTAACGGCGGTTTCCTACAATGAGCAGTTCTTC.

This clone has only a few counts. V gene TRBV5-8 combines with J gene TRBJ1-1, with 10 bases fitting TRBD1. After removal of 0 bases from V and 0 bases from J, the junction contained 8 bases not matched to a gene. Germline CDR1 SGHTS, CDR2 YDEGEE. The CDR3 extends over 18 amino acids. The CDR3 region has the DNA TGTGCCAGCAGCTTGGTATGGGACAGGGGTCTTATGAACACTGAAGCTTTCTTT. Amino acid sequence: CASSLVWDRGLMNTEAFF.

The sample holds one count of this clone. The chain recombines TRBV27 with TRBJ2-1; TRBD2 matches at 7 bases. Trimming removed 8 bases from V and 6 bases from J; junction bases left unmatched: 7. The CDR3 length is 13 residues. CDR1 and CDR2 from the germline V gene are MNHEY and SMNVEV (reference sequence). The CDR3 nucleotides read TGTGCCAGCGTTCGGACTAGTTCCAATGAGCAGTTCTTC. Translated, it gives CASVRTSSNEQFF.

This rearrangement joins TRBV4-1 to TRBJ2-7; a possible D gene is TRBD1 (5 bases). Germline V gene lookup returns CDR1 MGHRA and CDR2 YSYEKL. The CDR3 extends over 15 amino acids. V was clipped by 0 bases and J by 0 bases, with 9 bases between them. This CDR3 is CASSQDTGPSYEQYF. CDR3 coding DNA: TGCGCCAGCAGCCAAGATACAGGACCCTCCTACGAGCAGTACTTC.

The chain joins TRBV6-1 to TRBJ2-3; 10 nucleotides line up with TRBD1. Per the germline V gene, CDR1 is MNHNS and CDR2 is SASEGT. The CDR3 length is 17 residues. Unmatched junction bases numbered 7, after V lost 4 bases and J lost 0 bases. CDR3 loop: CASSVDRGTSSTDTQYF. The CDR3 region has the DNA TGTGCCAGCAGTGTGGACAGGGGGACTTCTAGCACAGATACGCAGTATTTT.

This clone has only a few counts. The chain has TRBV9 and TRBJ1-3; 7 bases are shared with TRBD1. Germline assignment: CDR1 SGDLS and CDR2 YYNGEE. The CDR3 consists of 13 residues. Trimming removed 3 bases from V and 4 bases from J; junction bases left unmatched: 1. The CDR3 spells CASSATGGNTIYF. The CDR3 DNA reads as TGTGCCAGCAGCGCGACAGGGGGAAACACCATATATTTT.

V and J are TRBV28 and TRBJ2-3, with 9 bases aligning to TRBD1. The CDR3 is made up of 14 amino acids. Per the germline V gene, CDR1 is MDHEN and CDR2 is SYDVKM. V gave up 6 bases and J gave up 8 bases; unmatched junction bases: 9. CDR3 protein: CASSRRTGAITQYF. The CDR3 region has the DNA TGTGCCAGCAGCAGAAGGACAGGGGCCATTACGCAGTATTTT.

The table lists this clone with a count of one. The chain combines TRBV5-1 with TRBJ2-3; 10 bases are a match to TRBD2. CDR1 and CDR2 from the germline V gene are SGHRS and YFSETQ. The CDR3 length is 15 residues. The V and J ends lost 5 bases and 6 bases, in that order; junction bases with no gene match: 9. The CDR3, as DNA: TGCGCCAGCAGTTTTGGAGCGGGGGGGAGGGATACGCAGTATTTT. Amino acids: CASSFGAGGRDTQYF.

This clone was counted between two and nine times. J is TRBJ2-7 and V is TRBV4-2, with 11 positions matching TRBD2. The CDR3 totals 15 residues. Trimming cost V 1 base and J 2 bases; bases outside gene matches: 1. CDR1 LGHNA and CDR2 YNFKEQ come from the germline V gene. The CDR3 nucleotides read TGTGCCAGCAGCCAAGCGACTAGCGGGGCCTACGAGCAGTACTTC. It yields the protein CASSQATSGAYEQYF.

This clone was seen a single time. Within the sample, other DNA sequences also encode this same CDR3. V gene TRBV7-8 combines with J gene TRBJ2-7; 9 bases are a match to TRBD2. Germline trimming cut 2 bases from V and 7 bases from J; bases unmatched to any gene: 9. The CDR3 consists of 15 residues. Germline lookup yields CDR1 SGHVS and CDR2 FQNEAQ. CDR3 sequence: CASSLLGLAPGEQYF. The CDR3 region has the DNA TGTGCCAGCAGCTTACTGGGACTAGCCCCCGGAGAGCAGTACTTC.

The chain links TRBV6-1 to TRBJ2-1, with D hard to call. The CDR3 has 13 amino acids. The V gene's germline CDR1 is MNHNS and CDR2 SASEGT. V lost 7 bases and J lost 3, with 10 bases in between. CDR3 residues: CASKPVNYNEQFF. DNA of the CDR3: TGTGCCAGCAAACCGGTGAACTACAATGAGCAGTTCTTC.

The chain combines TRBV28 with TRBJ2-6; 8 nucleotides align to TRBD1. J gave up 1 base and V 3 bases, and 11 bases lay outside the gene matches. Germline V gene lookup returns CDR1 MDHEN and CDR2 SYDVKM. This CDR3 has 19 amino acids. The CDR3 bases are TGTGCCAGCAGTTTCCGCCCGGACAGGGTGGTATCTGGGGCCAACGTCCTGACTTTC. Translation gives CASSFRPDRVVSGANVLTF.

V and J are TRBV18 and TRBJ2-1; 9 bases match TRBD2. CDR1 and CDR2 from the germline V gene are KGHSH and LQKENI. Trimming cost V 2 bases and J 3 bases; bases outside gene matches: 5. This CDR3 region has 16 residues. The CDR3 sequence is CASSPSAGGVYNEQFF. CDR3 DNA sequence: TGTGCCAGCTCACCATCAGCGGGGGGAGTCTACAATGAGCAGTTCTTC.